This TCR beta chain is from a study of blood T cells in healthy people across ages. Overall study context: About one barcoded beta molecule per two T cells was captured by template switching. Whole-study results and caveats: A conclusive naive versus antigen-experienced comparison was prevented by the unsorted PBMCs. Strong correlation existed between TCR beta diversity and naive T cell percentage.

Looked up from germline, CDR1 is DFQATT and CDR2 is SNEGSKA (reference sequence). Trimming pared 8 bases from V and 7 bases from J, leaving 14 bases between. The CDR3 is made up of 11 amino acids. PCR was performed a second time for about 7 to 12 cycles using a sample-barcoded 5' primer and a J-beta primer mix. TCRdb reprocessed the 5' RACE reads via MiXCR and lists one record per CDR3 protein. The data show hundreds of thousands of distinct CDR3 sequences, about 30% seen once. There are a few counts of this clonotype. Its target is not known. V is TRBV20-1 and J is TRBJ1-2; possible D gene TRBD1, 5 bases. Sequences were obtained from blood. This clonotype was obtained from a woman over 75 in good health. CDR3 amino acids: CSTSPGLGYTF. The CDR3 nucleotides read TGCAGTACTTCCCCAGGGCTTGGCTACACCTTC.